This T cell receptor (beta chain) derives from a study of shared clonotypes between healthy human individuals (dated by TCRdb to about 2020). In the study overall: The cohort included a few men and a couple of women between 18 and 49 years of age. Per donor, three plates each were used for CD4 naive and CD4 memory, two for CD8 naive, and one for CD8 memory. To estimate repertoire size and how much clonotypes are shared between individuals, the study performed deep sequencing of blood TCR repertoires from roughly five healthy adults. Different laboratories and diverse techniques were used to prepare libraries and sequence TCR repertoires, to increase sequencing depth and limit assay-specific biases. Leukapheresis yielded between about 0.94 and 9 billion PBMCs per donor.

Including cysteine and phenylalanine, the CDR3 has 15 amino acids. CDR3 DNA is the only sequence kept; it has 45 bases, read in frame from the first base. CDR1 is given as SGHRS and CDR2 as YFSETQ, both from the germline V gene. The paper as a whole reports these results and caveats: Incomplete sequencing was indicated by rarefaction of sorted-subset datasets, despite the large sequencing depth. Around 5.4% of naive CD4, 3.5% of naive CD8, roughly 2.5% of memory CD4, and more than 0.35% of memory CD8 clonotypes were shared across several donors. Sampling was restricted to blood, and TCR repertoires in tissues likely differ from the TCR repertoires found in blood. Naive subsets generally had larger estimated clonotype richness than memory subsets did. Compared with non-shared clonotypes, clonotypes shared by all four sorted-subset donors had higher generation probabilities. The genetic and exposure-history diversity represented was limited by the small number of donors. Pairwise subsampling led to the expectation that sequencing depth would affect the degree of clonotype sharing among donors.

Using the deep immunoSEQ assay, TCR CDR3 regions were amplified from genomic DNA by multiplex PCR. Genomic DNA extracted from each cell subset was distributed evenly over all wells of several immunoSEQ 96-well plates, and each plate served as one replicate. Each replicate PCR for sorted subsets received approximately 200 ng genomic DNA, equal to about 30,000 T cell genomes. The purified libraries were quantified using a Qubit 3.0 fluorometer, sized with a Bioanalyzer 2100, and then quantified again using the KAPA Library Quantification kit. Each immunoSEQ 96-well plate was sequenced on its own single-read 150-cycle Illumina NextSeq 550 flow cell. In the paper's pipeline: Because the immunoSEQ output held only junctional sequences and lacked quality scores, the filtering could not match the filtering applied to full-length reads. Sequences were annotated with PyIR, a Python wrapper for IgBLAST v1.9, using IMGT germline references to assign V/J genes and CDR3. Reads were removed for weak V/J assignments (E-value above 1e-6), missing CDR3, stop codons, out-of-frame junctions, or ambiguous translated residues. V3J clonotypes were defined by identical inferred V gene, J gene, and CDR3 amino acid sequence. The percentage overlap between two repertoires was calculated by dividing the number of shared unique clonotypes by the size of the smaller repertoire. RTK rarefaction, the Chao1 estimator, and Recon v2.1 estimates of unobserved clonotypes were used to assess repertoire richness. For all TCRbeta clonotypes obtained by the gDNA method from four donors, generation probabilities were computed with OLGA. This is the immuneACCESS table as TCRdb keeps it, with only in-frame sequences that have V and J called. A part of the clones is gone; compared with another copy, unresolved V genes explain less than half, and the rest is unexplained. The V and J calls and clone size come from that table; D and trimming were worked out from the DNA. This sample comprises roughly 380,000 clones, about 96% of them detected only once. The ten most abundant clones make up approximately 0.3% of the sample.

Donors were healthy HIV-negative adults with no recently reported acute infections or vaccinations. All donors were Caucasian adults living in Nashville, Tennessee, USA. CD8 memory samples combined magnetically selected CD45RO+ cells with CCR7-negative CD45RA+ effector memory (TemRA) cells. After blood collection by leukapheresis, PBMCs were isolated using Ficoll-Histopaque density gradient centrifugation and then cryopreserved in the vapor phase of liquid nitrogen. Analytical flow cytometry was used to check the purity and quantity of every magnetically sorted T cell population. Each sorted fraction had its genomic DNA isolated and then quantified by UV absorbance on a Nanodrop 2000c. Comment on this clone: Its specific antigen is unknown. Mismatch with germline at one junction end may stem from a read error.

The TCR was taken from a man aged 25-45 years in good health. Specimen: memory CD8+ T cells sorted from blood. The cell subset or site label of this sample denotes: CD45RO+ cells pooled with CCR7-negative TemRA cells. This receptor chain uses TRBV5-1 and TRBJ2-4; 8 bases in between match TRBD1. The sequence in DNA is TGCGCCAGCAGTTTGGTGGGAGGACAGGGTAACATTCAGTACTTC. This is translated as CASSLVGGQGNIQYF.